The entry below gives a single T cell receptor (beta chain) sequence along with its context. The target of this receptor is not known. Per-base quality was not reported, and no clone a single base away is much larger than it. CDR1 SGHNT and CDR2 YYREEE are derived from the germline V gene (reference sequence). A distance of 8 bases separates the germline ends of V and J, which lose 1 base and 0 bases respectively. The CDR3, cysteine through phenylalanine, is 15 amino acids long. Kept here is only the CDR3 DNA, which spans 45 bases and is read in frame from base 1. The sample originates from a study of T cell changes during pregnancy in multiple sclerosis (dated by TCRdb to between 2018 and 2021). Regarding the study in general: Changes in the T cell repertoire over the course of pregnancy were examined in this study in women with multiple sclerosis.

The method behind the library was the immunoSEQ multiplex PCR assay. TCRdb provides this immuneACCESS table in a form limited to in-frame rearrangements. Some clones are lacking; in checked studies, under half of them reflect an unresolved V gene, and why the rest are absent is not known. This sample gives 30,000 to 40,000 clones in total; around 87% of them show up just once. Together, the top ten hold approximately 0.52% of the sample. Recombination linked TRBV5-4 to TRBJ2-1, with no confident D gene call. This clonotype was obtained from a female donor with multiple sclerosis, enrolled in a pregnancy study. Sample: CD4+ T cells from peripheral blood mononuclear cells, taken in the second trimester of pregnancy. CDR3 protein: CASSLTGGSYNEQFF. Read as DNA, the sequence is TGTGCCAGCAGCTTGACTGGCGGCTCCTACAATGAGCAGTTCTTC.